The 16 T cell receptor beta chains given below trace back to one sample, sequenced in a study of T-cell memory formation after mild COVID-19. TCRdb fed the 5' RACE reads into MiXCR, producing one record per CDR3 protein. This sample carries 300,000 to 350,000 distinct CDR3 sequences, about 13% of them seen once, and the ten largest clones take approximately 22%. Material for sequencing was PBMCs or a T cell subset sorted from them (not recorded which). These receptors came from a man between 18 and 35 years old who had mild COVID-19 (a few samples of this study predate the infection). Cell type and time point are not known.

This chain joins TRBV27 and TRBJ2-5; 8 bases line up with TRBD1. CDR1 is MNHEY and CDR2 is SMNVEV in the germline V gene (reference sequence). The ends lost 3 bases at V and 2 bases at J; junction bases unmatched: 5. CDR3 size: 15 residues. The DNA for the CDR3 is TGTGCCAGCAGTTTCGTCAGGGGGCAGCAAGAGACCCAGTACTTC. This encodes CASSFVRGQQETQYF.

The table lists this clonotype with many counts. The J gene is TRBJ1-2, the V gene TRBV7-9, with D perhaps TRBD1 (6 bases). Trimming removed 4 bases from V and 4 bases from J, with 16 bases in between. The CDR3 consists of 15 residues. Germline loops: CDR1 SEHNR, CDR2 FQNEAQ (reference sequence). CDR3 nucleotides: TGTGCCAGCAGCTCCCGTGGGGGCCCTCTCTATGGCTACACCTTC. This gives the protein CASSSRGGPLYGYTF.

V usage is TRBV6-1 and J usage is TRBJ2-7; TRBD1 might be the D (6 bases). Germline V gene data show CDR1 as MNHNS and CDR2 as SASEGT. The CDR3 is 13 residues long. V shed 6 bases and J shed 6 bases, with 15 bases lying between them. CDR3 region: CASSRSQGAEQYV. CDR3 nucleotides: TGTGCCAGCAGCAGATCACAGGGAGCCGAGCAGTACGTC.

This chain links TRBV3-1 with TRBJ2-1, with 8 bases matching TRBD1. The junction had 9 bases not matched to a gene; V was cut back by 5 bases and J by 3 bases. The CDR3 sequence is 16 residues long. CDR1 is LGHDT and CDR2 is YNNKEL in the germline V gene (reference sequence). The CDR3 region is CASSEGPQGVYNEQFF. Written as DNA, the CDR3 is TGTGCCAGCAGCGAAGGTCCACAGGGGGTCTACAATGAGCAGTTCTTC.

In this sample, this clonotype turned up a few times. The V call is TRBV10-3, the J call TRBJ2-7, with D possibly matching TRBD1 (6 bases). The V gene's germline CDR1 is ENHRY and CDR2 SYGVKD. This CDR3 has 16 residues. Trimming left V 0 bases short and J 3 bases short, with 15 bases between. CDR3 in DNA: TGTGCCATCAGTGAGTCGCTTGGACAGTACCGCTACGAGCAGTACTTC. It codes for CAISESLGQYRYEQYF.

This chain uses TRBV11-2 with TRBJ1-5, with D hard to call. Germline V gene sequence: CDR1 SGHAT, CDR2 FQNNGV. V was cut by 0 bases and J by 4 bases, with 7 bases left in between. The length of the CDR3 is 14 residues. Here the CDR3 reads CASSLDHTNQPQHF. CDR3 bases: TGTGCCAGCAGCTTAGATCATACAAATCAGCCCCAGCATTTT.

The chain recombines TRBV28 with TRBJ2-5; 11 bases match TRBD1. CDR1 and CDR2 from the germline V gene are MDHEN and SYDVKM. Trimming removed 6 bases from V and 5 bases from J; junction bases left unmatched: 5. The CDR3 consists of 14 residues. The CDR3 here is CASRRTGGRETQYF. In DNA form, the CDR3 reads TGTGCCAGCAGGAGGACAGGGGGCCGGGAGACCCAGTACTTC. Complete variable domain (other parts from reference TRBV28 and TRBJ2-5): DVKVTQSSRYLVKRTGEKVFLECVQDMDHENMFWYRQDPGLGLRLIYFSYDVKMKEKGDIPEGYSVSREKKERFSLILESASTNQTSMYLCASRRTGGRETQYFGPGTRLLVL.

This sequence joins TRBV7-2 and TRBJ1-4; D call uncertain. Trimming shortened V by 6 bases and J by 4 bases, and 12 bases separated the two germline ends. The CDR3 length is 14 residues. Germline V gene lookup returns CDR1 SGHTA and CDR2 FQGNSA. CDR3 sequence (DNA): TGTGCCAGCAGTTCCAGGTCCTATAATGAAAAACTGTTTTTT. Translating it yields CASSSRSYNEKLFF.

This clonotype was picked up many times. The chain links TRBV6-2 or TRBV6-3 to TRBJ1-2; perhaps TRBD1 as D (5 bases). The CDR3 sequence is 14 residues long. Deletions cut 4 bases from V and 5 bases from J, with 14 bases between. CDR1 is MNHEY and CDR2 is SVGEGT in the germline V gene. CDR3 sequence: CASSSSRDSYGYTF. The CDR3 coding sequence is TGTGCCAGCAGTTCTTCACGAGACAGTTATGGCTACACCTTC.

This clonotype has more than one count but fewer than ten. This rearrangement joins TRBV12-3 or TRBV12-4 to TRBJ1-6, with 8 bases matching TRBD1. This CDR3 spans 16 amino acids. V trimming: 6 bases; J trimming: 6 bases; junction bases outside the gene matches: 10. The CDR3 DNA sequence: TGTGCCAGCAGCCAACCCCCGGGACAGGCTAATTCACCCCTCCACTTT. Residues: CASSQPPGQANSPLHF.

This clonotype was counted between two and nine times. This sequence joins TRBV25-1 and TRBJ2-5; perhaps TRBD1 as D (6 bases). CDR1 is MGHDK and CDR2 is SYGVNS in the germline V gene. Trimming removed 5 bases from V and 1 base from J, with 14 bases in between. The CDR3 consists of 15 residues. CDR3 nucleotides: TGTGCCAGCAGTACGGCACAGGGTTTCCAAGAGACCCAGTACTTC. Translation: CASSTAQGFQETQYF.

This clonotype was seen ten or more times. This CDR3 reads CASSLLVGSDTYEQYF. For the CDR3, the DNA is TGCGCCAGCAGCTTGCTCGTTGGCAGCGATACCTACGAGCAGTACTTC. The J gene is TRBJ2-7, the V gene TRBV5-1; the D is unclear. The CDR3 spans 16 residues. The V gene lost 1 base and the J gene lost 2 bases, with 16 bases spanning the gap. Germline V gene data show CDR1 as SGHRS and CDR2 as YFSETQ. Filled out from reference TRBV5-1 and TRBJ2-7, the complete variable domain reads KAGVTQTPRYLIKTRGQQVTLSCSPISGHRSVSWYQQTPGQGLQFLFEYFSETQRNKGNFPGRFSGRQFSNSRSEMNVSTLELGDSALYLCASSLLVGSDTYEQYFGPGTRLTVT.

This clonotype was observed a few times. J is TRBJ1-6 and V is TRBV4-1; maybe TRBD1 (5 bases). CDR1 and CDR2 (germline): MGHRA, YSYEKL. The CDR3 contains 14 residues. V lost 0 bases to trimming and J lost 10 bases, with 10 bases between them. CDR3 bases: TGCGCCAGCAGCCAAGACACAGGCGCCTCACCCCTCCACTTT. Translated: CASSQDTGASPLHF.

The rearrangement uses TRBV13 and TRBJ1-5, with a weak D call TRBD1 (5 bases). The ends were cut back, 4 bases at V and 7 bases at J, with 14 bases in the middle. Germline lookup yields CDR1 PRHDT and CDR2 FYEKMQ (reference sequence). The CDR3 runs to 14 residues. CDR3 nucleotides: TGTGCCAGCAGCTGGGGGACCCAGAGCCAGCCCCAGCATTTT. This translates into CASSWGTQSQPQHF.

This chain uses TRBV7-2 with TRBJ1-5; D is ambiguous. This CDR3 has 12 amino acids. Germline CDR1 and CDR2: SGHTA and FQGNSA. V lost 4 bases to trimming and J lost 9 bases, with 10 bases between them. CDR3 nucleotide sequence: TGTGCCAGCAGCTCTATCTTGGGGCCCCAGCATTTT. Protein: CASSSILGPQHF.

The chain links TRBV10-3 to TRBJ2-7; tentative D call: TRBD2 (5 bases). CDR1 is ENHRY and CDR2 is SYGVKD in the germline V gene. The CDR3 runs 13 residues. V was clipped by 0 bases and J by 5 bases, with 8 bases between them. CDR3 in DNA: TGTGCCATCAGTGAGTCGTCGGGGAACGAGCAGTACGTC. As protein: CAISESSGNEQYV.